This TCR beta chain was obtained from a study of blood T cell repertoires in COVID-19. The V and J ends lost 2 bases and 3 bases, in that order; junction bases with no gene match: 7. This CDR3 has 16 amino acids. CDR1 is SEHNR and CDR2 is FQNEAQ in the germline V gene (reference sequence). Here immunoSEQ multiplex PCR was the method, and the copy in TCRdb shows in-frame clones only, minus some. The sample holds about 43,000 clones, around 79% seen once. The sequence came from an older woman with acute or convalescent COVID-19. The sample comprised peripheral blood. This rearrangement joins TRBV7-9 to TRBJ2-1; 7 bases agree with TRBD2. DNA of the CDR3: TGTGCCAGCAGCTTACTTACAGCGGGATTCTACAATGAGCAGTTCTTC. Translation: CASSLLTAGFYNEQFF.